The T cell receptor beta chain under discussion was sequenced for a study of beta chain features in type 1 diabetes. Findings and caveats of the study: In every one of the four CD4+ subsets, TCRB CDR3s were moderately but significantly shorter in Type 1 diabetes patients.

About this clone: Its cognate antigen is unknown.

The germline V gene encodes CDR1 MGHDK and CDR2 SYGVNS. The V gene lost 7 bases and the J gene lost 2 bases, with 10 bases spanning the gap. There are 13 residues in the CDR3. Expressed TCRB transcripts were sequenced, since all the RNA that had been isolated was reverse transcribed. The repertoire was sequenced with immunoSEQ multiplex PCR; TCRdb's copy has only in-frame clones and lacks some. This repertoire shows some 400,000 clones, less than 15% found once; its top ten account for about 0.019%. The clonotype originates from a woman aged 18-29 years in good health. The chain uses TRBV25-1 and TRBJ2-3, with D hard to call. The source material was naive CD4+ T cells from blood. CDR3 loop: CASIGGSTDTQYF. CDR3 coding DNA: TGTGCCAGCATAGGCGGATCCACAGATACGCAGTATTTT.